This is a list of T cell receptor beta chains from one sample in a study of human T cells and chemical hapten exposure. Via MiXCR, TCRdb re-called the RACE reads, giving one row per CDR3 protein. The sample shows some 360,000 distinct CDR3 sequences, more than 4.5% of them seen only once. Sequenced here: whole blood, sampled in connection with sensitization to the hapten diphenylcyclopropenone (DPC). Every receptor here comes from a woman between 45 and 65 years old with alopecia areata. Some clones in this sample may be carry-over from other donors' samples. CDR3s include the opening cysteine and the closing phenylalanine or tryptophan. A D gene is named only where the DNA matches it firmly. The listing skips clone size in some rows; elsewhere it reads once, few, many or a size class.

>16|TRBV4-2|TRBJ2-7|few|TRBD1
CASSQPGTGSLYEQYF
TGTGCCAGCAGCCAACCCGGGACAGGTTCCCTCTACGAGCAGTACTTC
>15|TRBV6-6|TRBJ2-5|many|TRBD2
CASSSPAGVQETQYF
TGTGCCAGCAGTTCGCCAGCGGGAGTCCAAGAGACCCAGTACTTC
>16|TRBV4-2|TRBJ2-1|many|TRBD2
CASSRRFGGGHNEQFF
TGTGCCAGCAGCCGCCGGTTCGGCGGGGGGCACAATGAGCAGTTCTTC
>14|TRBV27|TRBJ1-4|many|TRBD1
CASSFGQGMEKLFF
TGTGCCAGCAGTTTCGGACAGGGTATGGAAAAACTGTTTTTT
>13|TRBV10-3|TRBJ2-7|many|NA
CAISERETYEQYF
TGTGCCATCAGTGAACGGGAGACCTACGAGCAGTACTTC
>17|TRBV7-9|TRBJ1-2|NA|TRBD1
CASSSTVTGGQGYGYTF
TGTGCCAGCAGCTCGACCGTAACAGGGGGCCAGGGCTATGGCTACACCTTC
>16|TRBV9|TRBJ2-1|many|TRBD2
CASSVAWGLADNEQFF
TGTGCCAGCAGCGTAGCGTGGGGACTAGCGGACAATGAGCAGTTCTTC
>16|TRBV7-9|TRBJ2-3|few|NA
CASSSPGATSTDTQYF
TGTGCCAGCAGCTCTCCGGGCGCGACTAGCACAGATACGCAGTATTTT
>13|TRBV25-1|TRBJ1-2|NA|NA
CASSEAANYGYTF
TGTGCCAGCAGTGAGGCAGCTAACTATGGCTACACCTTC
>15|TRBV24-1|TRBJ2-7|many|TRBD1
CATSDLHDRDYEQYF
TGTGCCACCAGTGATTTGCATGACAGGGATTACGAGCAGTACTTC
>14|TRBV11-3|TRBJ2-3|NA|NA
CASSGGRLADTQYF
TGTGCCAGCAGCGGCGGGCGTTTAGCAGATACGCAGTATTTT
>13|TRBV20-1|TRBJ1-1|few|TRBD1
CSAREATGGFAFF
TGCAGTGCTAGAGAAGCTACAGGGGGCTTCGCTTTCTTT
>15|TRBV4-1|TRBJ1-4|NA|NA
CASSQGDRGDEKLFF
TGCGCCAGCAGCCAAGGCGATCGGGGGGATGAAAAACTGTTTTTT
>14|TRBV2|TRBJ1-6|many|NA
CASSGERDNSPLHF
TGTGCCAGCAGTGGGGAGAGGGATAATTCACCCCTCCACTTT
>17|TRBV28|TRBJ2-7|many|TRBD1
CASSLGLLDRATYEQYF
TGTGCCAGCAGTTTGGGTCTCTTGGACAGGGCCACCTACGAGCAGTACTTC
>9|TRBV28|TRBJ1-2|NA|NA
CASGPGYTF
TGTGCCAGCGGACCTGGCTACACCTTC
>15|TRBV5-1|TRBJ1-1|NA|TRBD1
CASSFRTGLNTEAFF
TGCGCCAGCAGCTTTCGGACAGGACTTAACACTGAAGCTTTCTTT
>18|TRBV28|TRBJ2-1|many|TRBD2
CASSYGLAGVRSYNEQFF
TGTGCCAGCAGTTATGGACTAGCGGGGGTACGTTCCTACAATGAGCAGTTCTTC
>15|TRBV27|TRBJ2-7|many|NA
CASSLRQPHSYEQYF
TGTGCCAGCAGTTTACGTCAGCCACATTCCTACGAGCAGTACTTC
>17|TRBV10-3|TRBJ1-6|few|TRBD1
CATCPRQGDTYNSPLHF
TGTGCCACCTGTCCCCGACAGGGAGACACCTATAATTCACCCCTCCACTTT
>13|TRBV29-1|TRBJ2-2|many|NA
CSGGQQNTGELFF
TGCAGCGGAGGACAGCAGAACACCGGGGAGCTGTTTTTT
>17|TRBV7-2|TRBJ2-4|many|TRBD2
CASSLGTSGRSKNIQYF
TGTGCCAGCAGCTTGGGAACTAGCGGGAGGTCCAAAAACATTCAGTACTTC
>17|TRBV27|TRBJ2-4|few|TRBD2
CASSPGLAGPQGNIQYF
TGTGCCAGCAGCCCAGGACTAGCGGGGCCCCAAGGAAACATTCAGTACTTC
>15|TRBV4-1|TRBJ1-2|many|NA
CASSQVRSDSYGYTF
TGCGCCAGCAGCCAAGTACGGAGTGACTCCTATGGCTACACCTTC
>15|TRBV4-2|TRBJ2-5|many|TRBD1
CASSQAYRGTETQYF
TGTGCCAGCAGCCAAGCGTACAGGGGCACAGAGACCCAGTACTTC
>18|TRBV7-3|TRBJ1-5|NA|NA
CASICNAAARGSNQPQHF
TGTGCCAGCATCTGTAACGCGGCAGCCAGGGGTAGCAATCAGCCCCAGCATTTT
>16|TRBV3-1|TRBJ2-1|many|TRBD2
CASSRLLTSGSNEQFF
TGTGCCAGCAGCCGCTTACTGACTAGCGGGAGCAATGAGCAGTTCTTC
>15|TRBV7-2|TRBJ2-7|NA|TRBD1
CASSPGDRGYYEQYF
TGTGCCAGCAGCCCAGGCGACAGGGGGTACTACGAGCAGTACTTC
>13|TRBV2|TRBJ1-6|few|TRBD1
CASNRGQISPLHF
TGTGCCAGCAACAGGGGGCAAATTTCACCCCTCCACTTT